The clone carrying this TCR beta chain was observed once. This sample is part of a study of blood T cell repertoires in COVID-19. Profiling relied on immunoSEQ multiplex PCR, and the TCRdb table lists in-frame clones only, not all of them. The sample shows 60,000 or so clones, over 75% of them seen only once. Germline CDR1 LGHNA, CDR2 YSLEER. V shed 4 bases and J 4 bases; nucleotides not matched to a gene: 12. The CDR3 loop spans 16 amino acids. The source material was peripheral blood. The TCR sequence derives from a human donor in a cohort sampled during active COVID-19. The chain recombines TRBV4-3 with TRBJ1-1; 7 nucleotides line up with TRBD1. The CDR3 region has the DNA TGCGCCAGCAGCCCTCAACCGACAGGGATAGCCACTGAAGCTTTCTTT. This translates into CASSPQPTGIATEAFF.